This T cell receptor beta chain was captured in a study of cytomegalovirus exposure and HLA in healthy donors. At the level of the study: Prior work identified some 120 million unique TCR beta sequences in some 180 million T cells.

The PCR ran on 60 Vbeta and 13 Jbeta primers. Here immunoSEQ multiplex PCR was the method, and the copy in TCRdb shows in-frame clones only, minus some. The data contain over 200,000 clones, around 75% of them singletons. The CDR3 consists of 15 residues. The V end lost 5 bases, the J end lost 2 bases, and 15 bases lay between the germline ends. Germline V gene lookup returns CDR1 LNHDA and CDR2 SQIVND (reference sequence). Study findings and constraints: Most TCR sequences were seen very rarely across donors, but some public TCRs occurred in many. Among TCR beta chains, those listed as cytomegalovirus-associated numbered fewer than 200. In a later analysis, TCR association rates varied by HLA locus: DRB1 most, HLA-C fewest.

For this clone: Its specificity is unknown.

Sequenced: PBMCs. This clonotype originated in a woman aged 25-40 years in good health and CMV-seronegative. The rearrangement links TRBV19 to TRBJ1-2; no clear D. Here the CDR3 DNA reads TGTGCCAGTAGTGTAGGCATCCTCCTAAACTATGGCTACACCTTC. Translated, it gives CASSVGILLNYGYTF.